These 19 T cell receptor beta chains share one sample of origin, sequenced in a study of vaccination effects on CD4 cells after COVID-19. Clones were read by immunoSEQ multiplex PCR, and TCRdb kept only the in-frame ones, dropping some. The table records fewer than 85,000 clones, 70% to 75% of them present only once. CD4+ T cell isolation took place after 10 days of culture. BNT162b2 vaccine or mRNA-1273 vaccine was given to participants in two doses. Which antigens these TCRs recognize remains unknown. Here the sequenced sample was CD4+ T cells from PBMCs cultured without peptide, taken after COVID-19 vaccination. These TCRs come from a human donor who received a COVID-19 vaccine.

This chain links TRBV18 with TRBJ1-4, with D possibly matching TRBD1 (6 bases). Germline lookup yields CDR1 KGHSH and CDR2 LQKENI. The CDR3 loop spans 14 amino acids. Trimming removed 6 bases at V and 7 bases at J, with 15 bases between. The chain's CDR3 is CASSQTGMGEKLFF. In DNA, the CDR3 is TGTGCCAGCTCCCAAACAGGGATGGGTGAAAAACTGTTTTTT.

This clone has more than one count but fewer than ten. The V and J genes are TRBV7-8 and TRBJ2-2; D gene uncertain. Germline lookup yields CDR1 SGHVS and CDR2 FQNEAQ. The CDR3 loop spans 13 amino acids. V lost 6 bases and J 3 bases, leaving 8 bases between the germline ends. CDR3 nucleotides: TGTGCCAGCAGACGTGAACACACCGGGGAGCTGTTTTTT. This encodes CASRREHTGELFF.

This chain links TRBV6-5 with TRBJ1-3; unclear D gene. Germline CDR1 MNHEY, CDR2 SVGAGI. Trimming removed 2 bases at V and 0 bases at J, with 11 bases between. The CDR3 length is 16 residues. CDR3 protein: CASSYGDWGSGNTIYF. As DNA, the CDR3 is TGTGCCAGCAGTTACGGAGATTGGGGCTCTGGAAACACCATATATTTT.

The chain recombines TRBV7-9 with TRBJ2-2; weak D call: TRBD1 (5 bases). The germline V gene encodes CDR1 SEHNR and CDR2 FQNEAQ (reference sequence). V lost 3 bases to trimming and J lost 1 base, with 6 bases between them. CDR3 size: 14 residues. CDR3 loop: CASSFRENTGELFF. CDR3 in DNA: TGTGCCAGCAGCTTCAGGGAGAACACCGGGGAGCTGTTTTTT.

This clone has just a few counts. This chain uses TRBV30 with TRBJ1-2, with D maybe TRBD1 (5 bases). CDR1 and CDR2 (germline): GTSNPN, SVGIG (reference sequence). The CDR3 loop spans 12 amino acids. The germline V and J ends were trimmed by 0 bases and 7 bases, with 9 bases remaining between them. As DNA, the CDR3 is TGTGCCTGGAGTGTGGTAGGGACTGGCTACACCTTC. Its translation: CAWSVVGTGYTF.

The CDR3: CASSQENSGGAAETQYF. The CDR3 DNA sequence: TGTGCCAGCAGCCAAGAAAATAGCGGGGGGGCCGCAGAGACCCAGTACTTC. The chain is built from TRBV4-2 and TRBJ2-5; 11 bases agree with TRBD2. Germline V gene lookup returns CDR1 LGHNA and CDR2 YNFKEQ. Losses at the gene ends were 0 bases for V and 4 bases for J; bases not matched to a gene: 7. This CDR3 comprises 17 residues.

The CDR3 is CASSLGGTQETQYF. The CDR3 bases are TGTGCCAGCTCACTAGGGGGGACCCAAGAGACCCAGTACTTC. The V call is TRBV18, the J call TRBJ2-5; D may be TRBD1 or TRBD2 (6 bases each). Germline CDR1 KGHSH, CDR2 LQKENI. This CDR3 comprises 14 residues. V lost 4 bases, J lost 1 base, and 10 bases lay in between.

This chain links TRBV5-4 with TRBJ1-2; D gene uncertain. The V gene's germline CDR1 is SGHNT and CDR2 YYREEE (reference sequence). This CDR3 has 15 amino acids. Trimming pared 2 bases from V and 6 bases from J, leaving 17 bases between. CDR3 DNA: TGTGCCAGCAGCTTAGGGCAGGCCCAGAAAAATGGCTACACCTTC. Protein product: CASSLGQAQKNGYTF.

This chain uses TRBV11-2 with TRBJ2-3; 7 bases fit TRBD1. The germline V gene encodes CDR1 SGHAT and CDR2 FQNNGV. The CDR3 has 15 amino acids. V shed 5 bases, J shed 5 bases, and the junction held 10 bases outside the gene matches. The CDR3 protein is CASSHRDSRRDTQYF. For the CDR3, the DNA is TGTGCCAGCAGCCACCGGGACAGCAGAAGAGATACGCAGTATTTT.

The J gene is TRBJ2-2, the V gene TRBV30, with D uncertain. The CDR3 extends over 16 amino acids. Between the trimmed V and J ends, which lost 3 bases and 3 bases, there was a span of 17 bases. CDR1 GTSNPN and CDR2 SVGIG come from the germline V gene (reference sequence). The CDR3 sequence: CAWSGVIESYTGELFF. DNA of the CDR3: TGTGCCTGGAGCGGAGTTATTGAAAGTTACACCGGGGAGCTGTTTTTT.

This clone was seen only a few times. The rearrangement uses TRBV27 and TRBJ1-6, with D possibly matching TRBD1 (6 bases). Trimming stripped 6 bases from V and 5 bases from J, with 17 bases between. The germline CDR1 and CDR2 sequences are MNHEY and SMNVEV (reference sequence). The CDR3 extends over 16 amino acids. The CDR3 coding sequence is TGTGCCAGCAGGCGAACCACAGGGAGGAATAATTCACCCCTCCACTTT. This codes for CASRRTTGRNNSPLHF.

The chain carries TRBV29-1 and TRBJ2-5, with D unresolved. Germline lookup yields CDR1 SQVTM and CDR2 ANQGSEA. The V end was cut by 4 bases, the J end by 4 bases, with 13 bases between. There are 13 residues in the CDR3. The CDR3 DNA sequence: TGCAGCGTTGTCGCGATGGGCTTAGAGACCCAGTACTTC. As protein: CSVVAMGLETQYF.

The chain links TRBV7-2 to TRBJ1-4; D is ambiguous. The CDR3 loop spans 15 amino acids. Trimming took off 5 bases at V and 7 bases at J, with 17 bases between the two ends. Germline values: CDR1 SGHTA, CDR2 FQGNSA. The DNA of the CDR3 is TGTGCCAGCAGCCCCTCATGGCCTCTGGGTGAAAAACTGTTTTTT. Protein sequence: CASSPSWPLGEKLFF.

This clone appeared a few times. Sequence at one end of the junction differs from germline and may be a read error. This rearrangement joins TRBV4-2 to TRBJ1-1, with a possible D match to TRBD1 (6 bases). This CDR3 comprises 11 residues. Germline values: CDR1 LGHNA, CDR2 YNFKEQ. CDR3 loop: CASVRDTEAFF. In DNA form, the CDR3 reads TGTGCCAGCGTCCGGGACACGGAAGCTTTCTTT.

The V and J genes are TRBV3-1 (or the pseudogene TRBV3-2) and TRBJ2-2; D is undetermined. The CDR3 loop spans 14 amino acids. Germline CDR1 is LGHDT and CDR2 is YNNKEL (reference sequence). Trimming removed 3 bases from V and 2 bases from J, with 7 bases in between. CDR3 sequence reads: CASSQRSNTGELFF. CDR3 bases: TGTGCCAGCAGCCAGAGGAGCAACACCGGGGAGCTGTTTTTT.

The chain employs TRBV3-1 (or the pseudogene TRBV3-2) and TRBJ2-1; 7 nucleotides line up with TRBD2. The CDR3 covers 15 residues. The V segment lost 1 base and the J segment 7 bases; nucleotides outside the gene matches: 7. Germline V lookup: CDR1 LGHDT, CDR2 YNNKEL (reference sequence). The CDR3 region has the DNA TGTGCCAGCAGCCAAGGCGGGGGAGGGAAGAATGAGCAGTTCTTC. Amino acids: CASSQGGGGKNEQFF.

This clone showed up just a few times. The genes are TRBV4-1 and TRBJ1-1, with 7 bases lining up with TRBD1. Germline V gene sequence: CDR1 MGHRA, CDR2 YSYEKL. The CDR3 loop spans 16 amino acids. Trimming removed 0 bases from V and 2 bases from J; junction bases left unmatched: 6. The CDR3 loop reads CASSQDIRQGNTEAFF. In DNA, the CDR3 is TGCGCCAGCAGCCAAGATATAAGACAGGGAAACACTGAAGCTTTCTTT.

Here the CDR3 reads CASSLTQGGFHF. As DNA, the CDR3 is TGTGCCAGCAGCTTAACACAGGGAGGCTTCCACTTT. V is TRBV7-2 and J is TRBJ1-6; weak D call: TRBD1 (6 bases). Germline-derived CDR1 and CDR2 are SGHTA and FQGNSA. CDR3 length equals 12 residues. Trimming cost V 2 bases and J 17 bases, with 13 bases left between them.

This clone was detected a few times. This rearrangement joins TRBV6-5 to TRBJ2-7; D might be TRBD2 (5 bases). The CDR3 consists of 14 residues. Per germline, CDR1 MNHEY and CDR2 SVGAGI. V lost 0 bases to trimming and J lost 6 bases, with 12 bases between them. The CDR3 DNA follows: TGTGCCAGCAGTTACTCGGGCCAGGCGGGCGAGCAGTACGTC. It is translated as CASSYSGQAGEQYV.